This T cell receptor (beta chain) was identified during a study of T cell changes during pregnancy in multiple sclerosis. Trimming removed 1 base from V and 10 bases from J, with 7 bases in between. The CDR3 is made up of 12 amino acids. CDR1 and CDR2 from the germline V gene are SGHTA and FQGNSA. Libraries were prepared by immunoSEQ multiplex PCR; TCRdb keeps only in-frame clonotypes and omits some of them. The data show 20,000 or so clones, 88% seen once. The sample was CD8+ T cells from peripheral blood mononuclear cells, taken after pregnancy. The gene calls are TRBV7-2 and TRBJ2-2; no reliable D call. This sequence was found in a female donor in good health, enrolled as a control in a pregnancy study. DNA for the CDR3: TGTGCCAGCAGCTTAGATTTCGTGGAGCTGTTTTTT. Protein product: CASSLDFVELFF.